This T cell receptor (beta chain) was found in a study of T cell responses to AZD1222 COVID-19 vaccine. Sequenced by immunoSEQ multiplex PCR; TCRdb stores in-frame clones only, minus some. The sample has 140,000 or so clones, around 89% seen once. A remark on this clone: The antigen remains unidentified.

Germline values: CDR1 MGHRA, CDR2 YSYEKL. The length of the CDR3 is 16 residues. Trimming pared 0 bases from V and 4 bases from J, leaving 15 bases between. Study findings and constraints: The sample set comprised mostly white British donors with more females, and clonal diversity was possibly underestimated. There were repertoire samples only from the period after the peak T cell response.

Here the sequenced sample was peripheral blood, taken on day 0 of AZD1222 vaccination. This TCR came from an adult in good health. The chain couples TRBV4-1 to TRBJ1-2, with D unresolved. In DNA, the CDR3 is TGCGCCAGCAGCCAAGATTCGGTCTCCCGACCCTATGGCTACACCTTC. Translation: CASSQDSVSRPYGYTF.